The text below deals with one TCR beta chain. Its antigen is as yet unknown. A multiplex PCR was run with 60 Vbeta primers and 13 Jbeta primers. The repertoire was sequenced with immunoSEQ multiplex PCR; TCRdb's copy has only in-frame clones and lacks some. The sample contains about 190,000 clones, around 75% of which appear only once. V was clipped by 5 bases and J by 2 bases, with 6 bases between them. In germline, CDR1 is SGHAT, CDR2 FQNNGV. The CDR3 runs to 12 residues. The sample belongs to a study of cytomegalovirus exposure and HLA in healthy donors. Whole-study results and caveats: About 150 TCR beta chains were listed as cytomegalovirus-associated. Rare TCR sequences predominated, though certain public TCRs were found in many donors.

This receptor was taken from a young woman in good health and CMV-seropositive. The sequenced material came from PBMCs. The rearrangement links TRBV11-2 to TRBJ1-2; no clear D. CDR3 in DNA: TGTGCCAGCAGCCACTTAAACTATGGCTACACCTTC. Amino acid sequence: CASSHLNYGYTF.